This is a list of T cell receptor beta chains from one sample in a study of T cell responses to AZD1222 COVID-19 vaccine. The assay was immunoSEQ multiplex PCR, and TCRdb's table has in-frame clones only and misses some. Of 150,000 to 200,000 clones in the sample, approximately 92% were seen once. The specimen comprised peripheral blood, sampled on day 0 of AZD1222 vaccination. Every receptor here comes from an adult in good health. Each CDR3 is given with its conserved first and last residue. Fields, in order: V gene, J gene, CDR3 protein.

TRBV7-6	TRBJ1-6	CASSSGGLGYSPLHF
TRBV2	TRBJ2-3	CASSVQGPTDTQYF
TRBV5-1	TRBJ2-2	CASSSIGGENTGELFF
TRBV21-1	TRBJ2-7	CASSKGPLQGEQYF
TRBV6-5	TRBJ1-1	CASTEGGIGTEAFF
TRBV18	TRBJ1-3	CASSQTGDSGNTIYF
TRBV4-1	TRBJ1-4	CASSQAPSVGAAANEKLFF
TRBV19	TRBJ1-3	CASTRDRSSSGNTIYF
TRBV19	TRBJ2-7	CASSMGQGVSYEQYF
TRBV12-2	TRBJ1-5	CASRLVPPEGNQPQHF
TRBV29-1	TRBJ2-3	CSVDRVADTQYF
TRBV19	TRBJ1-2	CASTHYRGGRGDYGYTF
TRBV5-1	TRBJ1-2	CASSLFSPRDGYTF
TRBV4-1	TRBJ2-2	CASSQDQWGGLTGELFF
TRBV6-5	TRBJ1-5	CASKRQGASDQPQHF
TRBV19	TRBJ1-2	CASSILGGTGRGGYTF
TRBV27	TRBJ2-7	CASSPLTSTYEQYF
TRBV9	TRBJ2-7	CASGLGTTYEQYF
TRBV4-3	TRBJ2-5	CASSQGLSGLGTQYF
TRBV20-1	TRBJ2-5	CSARQETQYF
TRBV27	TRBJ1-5	CASSTSRGQQPQHF
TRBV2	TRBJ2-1	CASSGRAYNEQFF
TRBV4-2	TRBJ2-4	CASSLEKRGAQYF
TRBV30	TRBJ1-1	CAWSVGRPRAEAFF
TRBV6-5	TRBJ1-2	CASKEQGYTYGYTF
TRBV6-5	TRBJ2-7	CASLLGQGPYEQYF
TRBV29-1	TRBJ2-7	CSVDGGLNEQYF
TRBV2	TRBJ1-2	CASIRTPMGGYTF
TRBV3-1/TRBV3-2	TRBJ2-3	CASSQGIADTQYF
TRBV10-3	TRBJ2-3	CAIGEGKNTDTQYF
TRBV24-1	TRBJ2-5	CATSDARVLPETQYF
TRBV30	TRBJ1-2	CAWSISGQGGGYTF
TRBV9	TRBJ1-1	CASSVGQYGTEAFF
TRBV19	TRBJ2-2	CASSIADSTRRELFF
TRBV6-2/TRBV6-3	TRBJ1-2	CASSHDRDYGYTF
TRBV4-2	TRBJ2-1	CASSQEGRTVDEQFF
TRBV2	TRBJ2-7	CASSGTGGEYEQYF
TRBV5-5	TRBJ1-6	CASSGGGDRASHLHF
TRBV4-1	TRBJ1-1	CASSQVGGARAFF
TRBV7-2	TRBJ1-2	CASSLEGDGYTF
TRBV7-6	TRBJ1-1	CASSPSFGQRGTEAFF
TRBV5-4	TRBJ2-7	CASSLGTSGIYEQYF
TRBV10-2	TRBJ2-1	CASSDDQREQFF
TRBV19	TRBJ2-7	CASSITGGSSYEQYF
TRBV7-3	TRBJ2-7	CASSRGESYEQYF
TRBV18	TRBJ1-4	CASSPPGEKLFF
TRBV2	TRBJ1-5	CASRLDGGYSNQPQHF
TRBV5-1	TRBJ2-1	CASSRNSQMGQFF
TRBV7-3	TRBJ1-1	CASSLDAVGTEAFF
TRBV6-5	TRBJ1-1	CASKSDRALNTEAFF
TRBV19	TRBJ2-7	CASSLTVGYEQYF
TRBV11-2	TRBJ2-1	CASSPSGVPYNEQFF
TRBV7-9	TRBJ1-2	CASTKGGGYGYTF
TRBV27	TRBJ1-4	CASSPRTGRTEKLFF
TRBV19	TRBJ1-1	CASSRTGRANTEAFF
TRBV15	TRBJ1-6	CAARDRDGSPLHF
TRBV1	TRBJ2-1	CTSSHPAHFDRPAVYEQFF
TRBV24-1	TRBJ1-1	CATPPDGAPMNTEAFF
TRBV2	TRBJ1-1	CASSEGQGQAEAFF
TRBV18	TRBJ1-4	CASSPPGDRGEKLFF